This T cell receptor beta chain came from a study of CD8+ T cells in alopecia areata. About the study: The study gave tofacitinib for 6 to 18 months, then 6 months off drug. Overall study results and limits: Sequences from scalp samples also cover resident alphabeta T cells of normal skin. Greater clonality was observed in lesional scalp samples, especially alopecia totalis/universalis, versus normal scalp.

Treatment noted: oral pan-JAK inhibitor, 5-10 mg twice daily. Germline V CDR1 and CDR2: LGHNA, YSLEER. Trimming cost V 3 bases and J 4 bases; bases outside gene matches: 4. CDR3 length: 15 amino acids. Comments on this clone: What it binds is not known.

After isolation, RNA underwent reverse transcription to generate cDNA as the sequencing template. Measured with immunoSEQ multiplex PCR; TCRdb has only the in-frame clones, and not every one. The sample lists around 120,000 clones, approximately 52% occurring once. The sample in question was CD8+ T cells sorted from blood, obtained at week 4, from a patient treated with tofacitinib. The source is a human donor with alopecia areata. J is TRBJ2-3 and V is TRBV4-3, with 10 bases aligning to TRBD2. The CDR3 nucleotides read TGCGCCAGCAGCCACACTAGCGGGGTCGCAGATACGCAGTATTTT. It codes for CASSHTSGVADTQYF.